The 28 T cell receptor beta chains listed next were all sequenced from one sample in a study of blood T cell repertoires in COVID-19. TCRdb's table, derived via immunoSEQ multiplex PCR, lists solely in-frame clones and lacks some. Among about 190,000 clones, 82% were seen once, and the ten largest hold around 7.8%. Sequenced: peripheral blood. The origin of the receptors is a woman aged 55-70 years with COVID-19, enrolled during active disease.

This rearrangement joins TRBV19 to TRBJ2-1; 12 nucleotides match TRBD2. The CDR3 totals 17 residues. Germline V lookup: CDR1 LNHDA, CDR2 SQIVND (reference sequence). V was pared by 5 bases and J by 7 bases, with 12 bases of the junction left unmatched. CDR3 sequence reads: CASSLGSSGRARNEQFF. The CDR3 coding sequence is TGTGCCAGTAGTCTTGGGTCTAGCGGGAGGGCCCGGAATGAGCAGTTCTTC.

The rearrangement joins TRBV24-1 to TRBJ2-7, with D uncertain. With 9 bases removed from V and 5 bases from J, the gap between germline ends came to 16 bases. This CDR3 has 13 residues. The germline V gene has CDR1 KGHDR and CDR2 SFDVKD. CDR3 sequence (DNA): TGTGCCACCCCCCAGAATCGCCAGGACGAGCAGTACGTC. Its translation is CATPQNRQDEQYV.

The chain joins TRBV5-1 to TRBJ2-1; a possible D gene is TRBD1 (7 bases). V was trimmed by 0 bases and J by 8 bases, leaving 21 bases between them. This CDR3 is 17 amino acids long. CDR1 is SGHRS, CDR2 YFSETQ, per germline. CDR3 loop: CASSLASGRGVVDEQFF. In DNA, the CDR3 is TGCGCCAGCAGCTTGGCCTCTGGCAGGGGGGTAGTCGATGAGCAGTTCTTC.

This chain uses TRBV12-5 with TRBJ1-2; 7 nucleotides align to TRBD1. Germline trimming cut 1 base from V and 2 bases from J; bases unmatched to any gene: 1. Germline lookup yields CDR1 LGHNT and CDR2 FRNRAP. The CDR3 extends over 14 amino acids. The CDR3 DNA sequence: TGTGCTAGTGGTTTGGACAGGGGAAACTATGGCTACACCTTC. This codes for CASGLDRGNYGYTF.

This clone appeared once. This rearrangement joins TRBV7-6 to TRBJ2-1, with a possible D match to TRBD2 (5 bases). V was pared by 5 bases and J by 6 bases, with 17 bases between. Looked up from germline, CDR1 is SGHVS and CDR2 is FNYEAQ. CDR3 length equals 15 residues. The CDR3 DNA reads as TGTGCCAGCAGCCGAACACCAGGACTCCCCAATGAGCAGTTCTTC. Encoded protein: CASSRTPGLPNEQFF.

J is TRBJ2-2 and V is TRBV6-1; 10 nucleotides line up with TRBD2. The germline V gene encodes CDR1 MNHNS and CDR2 SASEGT. The V and J ends lost 4 bases and 6 bases, in that order; junction bases with no gene match: 8. The CDR3 has 16 residues. The CDR3 is CASSALLAGSSGELFF. The CDR3 DNA reads as TGTGCCAGCAGTGCCTTACTAGCGGGGTCCTCCGGGGAGCTGTTTTTT.

J is TRBJ1-1 and V is TRBV28, with TRBD1 as a possible D gene (5 bases). Germline CDR1 MDHEN, CDR2 SYDVKM. The CDR3 consists of 14 residues. Trimming pared 7 bases from V and 10 bases from J, leaving 22 bases between. The CDR3 DNA follows: TGTGCCAGCATGTCTTTGAGGGGCTCCGGGGGAGCTTTCTTT. The encoded protein is CASMSLRGSGGAFF.

The V call is TRBV12-3 or TRBV12-4, the J call TRBJ1-2, with 8 nucleotides matching TRBD1. V trimming: 5 bases; J trimming: 9 bases; junction bases outside the gene matches: 5. The CDR3 loop spans 12 amino acids. CDR3 in amino acids: CASSSRTGSYTF. The CDR3 nucleotides read TGTGCCAGCAGTAGTAGGACAGGGAGCTACACCTTC.

The sample holds a few counts of this clone. This sequence joins TRBV4-3 and TRBJ2-2; possible D gene TRBD1, 6 bases. The germline CDR1 and CDR2 sequences are LGHNA and YSLEER. The CDR3 is 17 amino acids. With 1 base removed from V and 1 base from J, the gap between germline ends came to 13 bases. The CDR3 protein is CASSQGFGQLNTGELFF. The CDR3 nucleotides are TGCGCCAGCAGCCAAGGGTTCGGACAGTTGAACACCGGGGAGCTGTTTTTT.

The chain employs TRBV7-3 and TRBJ1-1, with D unresolved. This CDR3 is built from 15 residues. V shed 1 base and J shed 0 bases, with 9 bases lying between them. The V gene's germline CDR1 is SGHTA and CDR2 FQGTGA. The chain's CDR3 is CASSLNGLMNTEAFF. The DNA of the CDR3 is TGTGCCAGCAGCTTAAATGGGCTAATGAACACTGAAGCTTTCTTT.

The V gene is TRBV28, the J gene TRBJ1-2; maybe TRBD1 (5 bases). The germline V and J ends were trimmed by 8 bases and 4 bases, with 11 bases remaining between them. This CDR3 is built from 12 residues. The germline V gene has CDR1 MDHEN and CDR2 SYDVKM. CDR3 bases: TGTGCCAGCTTTACCAGGGTCTATGGCTACACCTTC. Amino acid sequence: CASFTRVYGYTF.

V is TRBV19 and J is TRBJ2-7; tentative D call: TRBD2 (6 bases). CDR3 length: 15 residues. Trimming removed 4 bases at V and 3 bases at J, with 16 bases between. Germline-derived CDR1 and CDR2 are LNHDA and SQIVND (reference sequence). DNA of the CDR3: TGTGCCAGTAGTAAGAACCGGGACTCCGTCTACGAGCAGTACGTC. Translated: CASSKNRDSVYEQYV.

In this sample, this clone turned up a few times. V gene TRBV5-6 combines with J gene TRBJ1-3; no clear D gene. CDR3 length: 15 residues. The ends were cut back, 3 bases at V and 3 bases at J, with 13 bases in the middle. The germline gives CDR1 SGHDT, CDR2 YYEEEE. CDR3 region: CASSSLRSYGNTIYF. CDR3 bases: TGTGCCAGCAGCTCCCTCAGGTCATATGGAAACACCATATATTTT.

The rearrangement joins TRBV4-1 to TRBJ2-5; 8 bases agree with TRBD1. V was pared by 4 bases and J by 5 bases, with 9 bases of the junction left unmatched. CDR1 is MGHRA, CDR2 YSYEKL, per germline. The CDR3 consists of 15 residues. CDR3 sequence: CASSLRQGAGETQYF. CDR3 coding DNA: TGCGCCAGCAGCCTCCGTCAGGGGGCCGGTGAGACCCAGTACTTC.

This chain connects TRBV9 to TRBJ2-3; D possibly corresponds to TRBD2 (5 bases). The CDR3 extends over 17 amino acids. Germline V gene sequence: CDR1 SGDLS, CDR2 YYNGEE. The V gene lost 3 bases and the J gene lost 0 bases, with 17 bases spanning the gap. The CDR3 DNA is TGTGCCAGCAGCGCATCTACTAGTCTCTCTAGCACAGATACGCAGTATTTT. Encoded protein: CASSASTSLSSTDTQYF.

This chain connects TRBV7-9 to TRBJ1-2; 8 bases are shared with TRBD1. The V gene's germline CDR1 is SEHNR and CDR2 FQNEAQ (reference sequence). The CDR3 covers 15 residues. Losses at the gene ends were 2 bases for V and 3 bases for J; bases not matched to a gene: 5. CDR3 region: CASSLSSGGYYGYTF. In DNA, the CDR3 is TGTGCCAGCAGCTTATCATCAGGGGGCTACTATGGCTACACCTTC.

This clone was observed once. The V and J genes are TRBV6-5 and TRBJ1-1; no clear D gene. The CDR3 loop spans 13 amino acids. V was trimmed by 2 bases and J by 7 bases, leaving 11 bases between them. The V gene's germline CDR1 is MNHEY and CDR2 SVGAGI. The CDR3 sequence is CASSYRGEYEAFF. CDR3 DNA sequence: TGTGCCAGCAGTTACCGCGGGGAGTATGAAGCTTTCTTT.

This clone was seen only once. The V gene is TRBV14, the J gene TRBJ2-2; D not certain. V was shortened by 6 bases and J by 5 bases, with 10 bases between the two germline ends. Germline CDR1 SGHDN, CDR2 FVKESK. The CDR3 covers 13 residues. CDR3 coding DNA: TGTGCCAGCAGTCCAGTGAGGACCGGGGAGCTGTTTTTT. Protein: CASSPVRTGELFF.

In DNA, the CDR3 is TGCAGCGTTGACGCGACAGGGGGAAGCTTCGGGCAGCAGTTCTTC. Its translation is CSVDATGGSFGQQFF. The chain joins TRBV29-1 to TRBJ2-1; 9 bases agree with TRBD1. The J segment lost 11 bases and the V segment lost 3 bases, leaving 14 bases of the junction unmatched. This CDR3 has 15 residues. Germline V CDR1 and CDR2: SQVTM, ANQGSEA.

The chain combines TRBV9 with TRBJ1-1; D is undetermined. This CDR3 spans 13 amino acids. CDR1 is SGDLS and CDR2 is YYNGEE in the germline V gene. Trimming took off 1 base at V and 4 bases at J, with 8 bases between the two ends. CDR3 region: CASSVQAGTEAFF. In DNA, the CDR3 is TGTGCCAGCAGCGTACAGGCAGGCACTGAAGCTTTCTTT.

The chain links TRBV2 to TRBJ2-7; weak D call: TRBD2 (6 bases). Trimming left V 7 bases short and J 1 base short, with 11 bases between. The V gene's germline CDR1 is SNHLY and CDR2 FYNNEI. This CDR3 contains 13 residues. CDR3 region: CASKRDLSYEQYF. Written as DNA, the CDR3 is TGTGCCAGCAAACGGGACTTGTCCTACGAGCAGTACTTC.

This chain uses TRBV6-6 with TRBJ1-4; D remains ambiguous. V shed 4 bases and J shed 3 bases, with 12 bases lying between them. This CDR3 is 15 amino acids long. Germline V gives CDR1 MNHNY, CDR2 SVGAGI (reference sequence). In nucleotides, the CDR3 is TGTGCCAGCAGTTGGGCGGGGTCCCCTAATGAAAAACTGTTTTTT. It specifies CASSWAGSPNEKLFF.

The chain recombines TRBV28 with TRBJ1-1, with D possibly matching TRBD1 (6 bases). The CDR3 totals 12 residues. Between the trimmed V and J ends, which lost 4 bases and 7 bases, there was a span of 10 bases. Germline V gives CDR1 MDHEN, CDR2 SYDVKM. The DNA for the CDR3 is TGTGCCAGCAGTTCACAGGGTGGTGAAGCTTTCTTT. Its translation is CASSSQGGEAFF.

The chain has TRBV5-4 and TRBJ1-2; perhaps TRBD1 as D (5 bases). This CDR3 has 14 residues. Germline V CDR1 and CDR2: SGHNT, YYREEE (reference sequence). V was clipped by 5 bases and J by 5 bases, with 16 bases between them. The CDR3 bases are TGTGCCAGCAGGGGGGGGACGGAACTGTATGGCTACACCTTC. Translation: CASRGGTELYGYTF.

V and J are TRBV2 and TRBJ2-2; D remains unclear. The germline V and J ends were trimmed by 5 bases and 2 bases, with 3 bases remaining between them. The CDR3 runs 12 residues. The germline V gene has CDR1 SNHLY and CDR2 FYNNEI. The CDR3 protein is CASSQNTGELFF. The CDR3 nucleotides read TGTGCCAGCAGTCAAAACACCGGGGAGCTGTTTTTT.

In nucleotides, the CDR3 is TGTGCCAGCAGGCTTTCAGACAGATCCTACGAGCAGTACGTC. This codes for CASRLSDRSYEQYV. The J gene is TRBJ2-7, the V gene TRBV11-2; D may be TRBD1 (5 bases). Trimming cost V 6 bases and J 1 base, with 13 bases left between them. This CDR3 region has 14 residues. Germline V gene lookup returns CDR1 SGHAT and CDR2 FQNNGV.

This clone has only a few counts. Here the CDR3 DNA reads TGTGCCAGCAGTTACCGAAGACAGGGTCCGTTCGAGCAGTACTTC. Translation: CASSYRRQGPFEQYF. The chain combines TRBV6-5 with TRBJ2-7; TRBD1 matches at 7 bases. The CDR3 runs 15 residues. CDR1 and CDR2 from the germline V gene are MNHEY and SVGAGI. The J segment lost 6 bases and the V segment lost 2 bases, leaving 10 bases of the junction unmatched.

CDR3 region: CASSQRRDRGTGELFF. The DNA for the CDR3 is TGTGCCAGCAGCCAAAGGCGGGACAGAGGCACCGGGGAGCTGTTTTTT. The chain employs TRBV4-2 and TRBJ2-2; tentative D call: TRBD1 (7 bases). The V gene lost 2 bases and the J gene lost 4 bases, with 14 bases spanning the gap. Germline assignment: CDR1 LGHNA and CDR2 YNFKEQ. This CDR3 spans 16 amino acids.